These 28 T cell receptor beta chains originate from one sample sequenced in a study of blood T cell repertoires in COVID-19. Sequencing used immunoSEQ multiplex PCR; TCRdb keeps in-frame clones, though not all of them. The data show 380,000 or so clones, with roughly four fifths seen just once and over 0.95% held by the top ten. Sequences were obtained from peripheral blood. These receptors originate from a human donor with acute or convalescent COVID-19. The donor label of this sample is uncertain.

On this clone: The germline gene is not matched at one end of the junction; a read error may be the cause. V and J are TRBV3-1 (or the pseudogene TRBV3-2) and TRBJ1-2; D is unclear. CDR3 length: 14 amino acids. Germline lookup yields CDR1 LGHDT and CDR2 YNNKEL (reference sequence). The CDR3: CASSQVGQVYRYTF. DNA for the CDR3: TGTGCCAGCAGCCAAGTTGGGCAGGTCTATCGCTACACCTTC.

V is TRBV28 and J is TRBJ1-6; 7 nucleotides agree with TRBD1. The junction had 8 bases not matched to a gene; V was cut back by 5 bases and J by 7 bases. The CDR3 runs 15 residues. Germline V gives CDR1 MDHEN, CDR2 SYDVKM. CDR3 in amino acids: CASSRTDRVNSPLHF. The CDR3 coding sequence is TGTGCCAGCAGTCGGACCGACAGGGTGAATTCACCCCTCCACTTT.

A word on this clone: Other nucleotide sequences from this sample produce the same CDR3. The genes are TRBV18 and TRBJ1-2; D is ambiguous. Germline CDR1 is KGHSH and CDR2 is LQKENI. V lost 2 bases, J lost 3 bases, and 4 bases lay in between. The CDR3 runs 12 residues. The CDR3: CASSPLDYGYTF. The CDR3 region has the DNA TGTGCCAGCTCACCATTAGACTATGGCTACACCTTC.

The chain has TRBV2 and TRBJ2-7; D is perhaps TRBD1 (5 bases). The length of the CDR3 is 14 residues. Germline V lookup: CDR1 SNHLY, CDR2 FYNNEI. The germline V and J ends were trimmed by 1 base and 8 bases, with 15 bases remaining between them. CDR3 protein: CASSEDPPGNKQYF. The DNA for the CDR3 is TGTGCCAGCAGTGAAGATCCGCCAGGGAACAAGCAGTACTTC.

This chain uses TRBV5-6 with TRBJ1-6, with 11 bases lining up with TRBD1. V shed 3 bases, J shed 4 bases, and the junction held 3 bases outside the gene matches. The CDR3 spans 16 residues. Germline CDR1 reads SGHDT; CDR2 reads YYEEEE. The CDR3 is CASSSRDRGYNSPLHF. The CDR3 nucleotides are TGTGCCAGCAGCTCAAGGGACAGGGGGTATAATTCACCCCTCCACTTT.

This rearrangement joins TRBV5-8 to TRBJ1-6; TRBD1 might be the D (6 bases). The CDR3 is made up of 18 amino acids. Trimming left V 4 bases short and J 0 bases short, with 17 bases between. Germline CDR1 reads SGHTS; CDR2 reads YDEGEE. The DNA of the CDR3 is TGTGCCAGCAGCCCCAACGCTCAGGGGAGCTCCTATAATTCACCCCTCCACTTT. Residues: CASSPNAQGSSYNSPLHF. Using reference TRBV5-8 and TRBJ1-6 for the parts outside the CDR3, the full variable domain is EAGVTQSPTHLIKTRGQQATLRCSPISGHTSVYWYQQALGLGLQFLLWYDEGEERNRGNFPPRFSGRQFPNYSSELNVNALELEDSALYLCASSPNAQGSSYNSPLHFGNGTRLTVT.

This clone was seen just once. V is TRBV18 and J is TRBJ1-5, with 10 positions matching TRBD1. Trimming at V came to 6 bases and at J to 4 bases, leaving 6 bases not matched to a gene. The CDR3 is made up of 15 amino acids. Germline V gene sequence: CDR1 KGHSH, CDR2 LQKENI. CDR3 region: CASSPTGGENQPQHF. The CDR3, as DNA: TGTGCCAGCTCCCCGACAGGGGGCGAGAATCAGCCCCAGCATTTT.

The chain joins TRBV2 to TRBJ2-7; 7 positions match TRBD1. Trimming took 5 bases from V and 7 from J; bases not matched to a gene: 8. CDR1 is SNHLY, CDR2 FYNNEI, per germline. This CDR3 has 13 amino acids. The CDR3 DNA is TGTGCCAGCAGTAAGACAGGGTTAGGTGAGCAGTACTTC. Protein sequence: CASSKTGLGEQYF.

This clone appeared a single time. The chain uses TRBV4-1 and TRBJ2-2; 10 positions agree with TRBD2. The CDR3 has 18 residues. V lost 4 bases and J lost 4; bases outside the gene matches: 12. The germline gives CDR1 MGHRA, CDR2 YSYEKL. The CDR3 spells CASSRPLLAGRGTGELFF. The CDR3 bases are TGCGCCAGCAGCCGACCCCTACTAGCGGGAAGGGGCACCGGGGAGCTGTTTTTT.

The chain is built from TRBV5-1 and TRBJ2-3; 8 bases line up with TRBD1. Germline assignment: CDR1 SGHRS and CDR2 YFSETQ. Trimming at V came to 1 base and at J to 1 base, leaving 2 bases not matched to a gene. This CDR3 comprises 15 residues. CDR3 DNA sequence: TGCGCCAGCAGCTTGCAGGGGGCGGGCACAGATACGCAGTATTTT. Its protein is CASSLQGAGTDTQYF. Supplemented by reference TRBV5-1 and TRBJ2-3, the full variable domain reads KAGVTQTPRYLIKTRGQQVTLSCSPISGHRSVSWYQQTPGQGLQFLFEYFSETQRNKGNFPGRFSGRQFSNSRSEMNVSTLELGDSALYLCASSLQGAGTDTQYFGPGTRLTVL.

This clone was observed once. The chain is built from TRBV19 and TRBJ2-4, with D possibly TRBD1 on 6 matching bases. V was trimmed by 4 bases and J by 6 bases, leaving 13 bases between them. In germline, CDR1 is LNHDA, CDR2 SQIVND (reference sequence). The CDR3 runs 14 residues. CDR3 loop: CASSNGQPPNIQYF. The DNA for the CDR3 is TGTGCCAGTAGTAATGGACAGCCACCAAACATTCAGTACTTC.

The V call is TRBV30, the J call TRBJ2-1; 8 nucleotides align to TRBD1. Germline CDR1 and CDR2: GTSNPN and SVGIG (reference sequence). The V segment lost 2 bases and the J segment 5 bases; nucleotides outside the gene matches: 8. The CDR3 has 15 amino acids. The CDR3, as DNA: TGTGCCTGGAGTTATGGACAGGGATCTAACAATGAGCAGTTCTTC. Translating it yields CAWSYGQGSNNEQFF.

This clone was recorded only once. The genes are TRBV27 and TRBJ2-1; 10 bases fit TRBD2. V gave up 8 bases and J gave up 0 bases; unmatched junction bases: 7. The germline CDR1 and CDR2 sequences are MNHEY and SMNVEV (reference sequence). The CDR3 totals 16 residues. CDR3 in DNA: TGTGCCAGCGGTGGACTAGCGGACATCTCCTACAATGAGCAGTTCTTC. Protein sequence: CASGGLADISYNEQFF.

V gene TRBV19 combines with J gene TRBJ1-5, with 7 bases that match TRBD1. Trimming took 5 bases from V and 1 from J; bases not matched to a gene: 5. CDR3 length equals 15 residues. CDR1 and CDR2 (germline): LNHDA, SQIVND (reference sequence). CDR3 sequence: CASSGGRGSNQPQHF. The CDR3 DNA reads as TGTGCCAGTAGTGGCGGCAGGGGGAGCAATCAGCCCCAGCATTTT.

J is TRBJ2-7 and V is TRBV29-1; 9 bases match TRBD2. CDR1 is SQVTM and CDR2 is ANQGSEA in the germline V gene. This CDR3 region has 13 residues. V shed 6 bases, J shed 2 bases, and the junction held 5 bases outside the gene matches. The CDR3 here is CSVTSGETYEQYF. The CDR3 nucleotides read TGCAGCGTGACTAGCGGCGAGACCTACGAGCAGTACTTC.

J is TRBJ1-2 and V is TRBV6-5; D is possibly TRBD1 (5 bases). CDR1 is MNHEY, CDR2 SVGAGI, per germline. The ends were cut back, 6 bases at V and 4 bases at J, with 12 bases in the middle. The CDR3 extends over 13 amino acids. CDR3 in amino acids: CASRPTELYGYTF. CDR3 DNA sequence: TGTGCCAGCAGGCCGACAGAGCTCTATGGCTACACCTTC.

The rearrangement joins TRBV2 to TRBJ1-5; D remains unclear. V dropped 7 bases and J dropped 0 bases, with 7 bases sitting between them. The CDR3 runs 13 residues. The V gene's germline CDR1 is SNHLY and CDR2 FYNNEI. The CDR3 DNA is TGTGCCAGCAAACAGATTAGCAATCAGCCCCAGCATTTT. Protein product: CASKQISNQPQHF.

This clone showed up just once. The V call is TRBV9, the J call TRBJ2-3; perhaps TRBD2 as D (5 bases). The germline CDR1 and CDR2 sequences are SGDLS and YYNGEE. V was clipped by 5 bases and J by 0 bases, with 10 bases between them. The length of the CDR3 is 14 residues. Written as DNA, the CDR3 is TGTGCCAGCAGTTGGACGGGAAGCACAGATACGCAGTATTTT. It yields the protein CASSWTGSTDTQYF.

The V gene is TRBV27, the J gene TRBJ2-7; D is unclear. The CDR3 consists of 15 residues. V was trimmed by 3 bases and J by 5 bases, leaving 17 bases between them. Germline values: CDR1 MNHEY, CDR2 SMNVEV (reference sequence). This chain's CDR3 is CASSFFEQPPHEQYF. The CDR3 nucleotides are TGTGCCAGCAGTTTTTTTGAGCAACCACCTCACGAGCAGTACTTC.

The gene calls are TRBV9 and TRBJ2-3; 10 bases are shared with TRBD2. This CDR3 is 19 amino acids long. Trimming cost V 4 bases and J 0 bases; bases outside gene matches: 14. Germline-derived CDR1 and CDR2 are SGDLS and YYNGEE. CDR3 DNA: TGTGCCAGCAGCCCCAGAGGGTCTAGCGGGGGCCTTAGCACAGATACGCAGTATTTT. The encoded protein is CASSPRGSSGGLSTDTQYF. Combining the CDR3 with reference TRBV9 and TRBJ2-3 gives the whole variable domain DSGVTQTPKHLITATGQRVTLRCSPRSGDLSVYWYQQSLDQGLQFLIQYYNGEERAKGNILERFSAQQFPDLHSELNLSSLELGDSALYFCASSPRGSSGGLSTDTQYFGPGTRLTVL.

The chain uses TRBV10-3 and TRBJ2-5, with 7 bases fitting TRBD2. CDR3 size: 14 residues. Germline CDR1 reads ENHRY; CDR2 reads SYGVKD. Trimming at V came to 0 bases and at J to 9 bases, leaving 7 bases not matched to a gene. CDR3 nucleotide sequence: TGTGCCATCAGTGAGTCGAGCGGGGTTGGTCCCCAGTACTTC. The encoded protein is CAISESSGVGPQYF.

The CDR3 nucleotides read TGTGCCAGCAGTTACACCAGAATTCATAATTCACCCCTCCACTTT. It encodes CASSYTRIHNSPLHF. V and J are TRBV6-2 or TRBV6-3 and TRBJ1-6; no reliable D call. CDR1 and CDR2 from the germline V gene are MNHEY and SVGEGT. The CDR3 length is 15 residues. Trimming pared 2 bases from V and 5 bases from J, leaving 10 bases between.

V is TRBV4-1 and J is TRBJ1-3; weak D call: TRBD1 (5 bases). CDR3 length equals 20 residues. With 0 bases removed from V and 11 bases from J, the gap between germline ends came to 32 bases. Germline values: CDR1 MGHRA, CDR2 YSYEKL. The CDR3 region has the DNA TGCGCCAGCAGCCAAGACAAGGGGCAGATATTGTCCTCTGGAAACAAAGCCATATATTTT. It specifies CASSQDKGQILSSGNKAIYF.

The chain employs TRBV7-2 and TRBJ1-4; D not certain. The CDR3 consists of 15 residues. The germline CDR1 and CDR2 sequences are SGHTA and FQGNSA. Trimming removed 5 bases from V and 10 bases from J, with 20 bases in between. The CDR3 reads CASSRMGSGKGKLFF. The CDR3 region has the DNA TGTGCCAGCAGCCGGATGGGATCGGGGAAAGGAAAACTGTTTTTT.

V and J are TRBV4-2 and TRBJ2-5; 13 nucleotides match TRBD2. The V gene end was trimmed by 4 bases and the J gene end by 4 bases; junction bases not matched to a gene: 3. CDR1 and CDR2 from the germline V gene are LGHNA and YNFKEQ. This CDR3 is built from 15 residues. The CDR3 nucleotides are TGTGCCAGCAGCCGACTAGCGGGAGGTATAGAGACCCAGTACTTC. It encodes CASSRLAGGIETQYF.

The chain combines TRBV5-8 with TRBJ1-5; no definite D call. Germline values: CDR1 SGHTS, CDR2 YDEGEE. The CDR3 extends over 15 amino acids. V dropped 0 bases and J dropped 0 bases, with 7 bases sitting between them. The CDR3 loop reads CASSLELYSNQPQHF. The CDR3 DNA reads as TGTGCCAGCAGCTTGGAGCTTTATAGCAATCAGCCCCAGCATTTT. The full variable domain, its missing parts supplied by reference TRBV5-8 and TRBJ1-5, is EAGVTQSPTHLIKTRGQQATLRCSPISGHTSVYWYQQALGLGLQFLLWYDEGEERNRGNFPPRFSGRQFPNYSSELNVNALELEDSALYLCASSLELYSNQPQHFGDGTRLSIL.

The chain has TRBV7-9 and TRBJ2-3; D perhaps matches TRBD2 (5 bases). This CDR3 has 11 residues. The V end lost 6 bases, the J end lost 4 bases, and 5 bases lay between the germline ends. The germline V gene has CDR1 SEHNR and CDR2 FQNEAQ (reference sequence). The chain's CDR3 is CASREADTQYF. The DNA for the CDR3 is TGTGCCAGCAGGGAGGCAGATACGCAGTATTTT. Variable domain in full (rest from reference TRBV7-9 and TRBJ2-3): DTGVSQNPRHKITKRGQNVTFRCDPISEHNRLYWYRQTLGQGPEFLTYFQNEAQLEKSRLLSDRFSAERPKGSFSTLEIQRTEQGDSAMYLCASREADTQYFGPGTRLTVL.

V gene TRBV9 combines with J gene TRBJ1-1, with 11 bases that match TRBD1. The CDR3 totals 16 residues. Looked up from germline, CDR1 is SGDLS and CDR2 is YYNGEE. V was clipped by 0 bases and J by 4 bases; unmatched bases: 5. CDR3 DNA: TGTGCCAGCAGCGTAGCGTGGGGGACAGGGGGCACTGAAGCTTTCTTT. Residues: CASSVAWGTGGTEAFF.